These T cell receptor beta chains were read from a single sample in a study of shared clonotypes between healthy human individuals. Profiled with immunoSEQ multiplex PCR; TCRdb holds only in-frame clones, not every one. The data hold about 2.1 million clones, with 93% observed a single time. The sequenced sample was naive CD8+ T cells from PBMCs. These receptors were taken from a man aged 18-30 years in good health. Some clones in this sample may be carry-over from other donors' samples. Each CDR3 is given with its conserved first and last residue. The D gene is left open where the match is weak. Clone size is not always given. Where it is, it says once, few, many or a class for expanded clones.

J gene	clone size	D gene	V gene	CDR3 protein	CDR3 DNA
TRBJ1-1	NA	NA	TRBV15	CATSGGEMNTEAFF	TGTGCCACCAGCGGTGGGGAAATGAACACTGAAGCTTTCTTT
TRBJ2-7	NA	NA	TRBV7-9	CAIRADAYEQYF	TGTGCGATACGAGCGGACGCCTACGAGCAGTACTTC
TRBJ2-2	NA	NA	TRBV27	CASSFLISRGTGELFF	TGTGCCAGCAGTTTTCTGATAAGCAGGGGCACCGGGGAGCTGTTTTTT
TRBJ2-1	NA	NA	TRBV10-3	CAISATGPINEQFF	TGTGCCATCAGTGCCACGGGGCCGATCAATGAGCAGTTCTTC
TRBJ2-5	NA	TRBD2	TRBV6-6	CASSSGAGGGETQYF	TGTGCCAGCAGTTCGGGGGCGGGAGGCGGGGAGACCCAGTACTTC
TRBJ2-1	NA	NA	TRBV7-8	CASSFGLPGSTNNEQFF	TGTGCCAGCAGCTTTGGACTACCGGGCTCTACAAACAATGAGCAGTTCTTC
TRBJ1-1	NA	NA	TRBV14	CASSQARTLNTEAFF	TGTGCCAGCAGCCAAGCTAGGACTTTGAACACTGAAGCTTTCTTT
TRBJ2-4	NA	NA	TRBV7-9	CASSGNIQYF	TGTGCCAGCAGTGGCAACATTCAGTACTTC
TRBJ2-7	few	NA	TRBV20-1	CSWTALGEQYF	TGCAGTTGGACAGCTCTGGGGGAGCAGTACTTC
TRBJ2-7	NA	NA	TRBV19	CASSMNSGHPYEQYF	TGTGCCAGTAGTATGAACAGCGGGCACCCCTACGAGCAGTACTTC
TRBJ2-1	once	NA	TRBV27	CASSLGGNAYNEQFF	TGTGCCAGCAGTTTGGGTGGAAACGCCTACAATGAGCAGTTCTTC
TRBJ2-2	NA	NA	TRBV7-9	CASSQNRVPTGELFF	TGTGCCAGCAGCCAGAACAGGGTACCCACCGGGGAGCTGTTTTTT
TRBJ2-7	NA	TRBD2	TRBV7-3	CASSLGRASTYEQYF	TGTGCCAGCAGCTTAGGGAGGGCGTCGACCTACGAGCAGTACTTC
TRBJ2-1	once	TRBD1	TRBV27	CASSGGQSSYNEQFF	TGTGCCAGCAGTGGGGGACAGAGCTCCTACAATGAGCAGTTCTTC
TRBJ2-1	NA	TRBD1	TRBV5-6	CASSLRDRVYNEQFF	TGTGCCAGCAGCCTCCGGGACAGGGTCTACAATGAGCAGTTCTTC
TRBJ2-7	once	TRBD2	TRBV28	CASSLTSGSYEQYF	TGTGCCAGCAGTTTAACTAGCGGGAGCTACGAGCAGTACTTC
TRBJ2-7	NA	NA	TRBV5-1	CASSARTTTEQYF	TGCGCCAGCAGCGCCCGGACGACTACGGAGCAGTACTTC
TRBJ2-3	NA	NA	TRBV6-5	CASSYQGGNTQYF	TGTGCCAGCAGTTATCAGGGGGGAAATACGCAGTATTTT
TRBJ2-7	once	TRBD2	TRBV4-1	CASSQPGTSGSEQYF	TGCGCCAGCAGCCAACCCGGGACTAGCGGGAGTGAGCAGTACTTC
TRBJ2-1	NA	NA	TRBV7-9	CASSSPGRETYNEQFF	TGTGCCAGCAGCTCGCCGGGACGGGAGACATACAATGAGCAGTTCTTC
TRBJ2-1	NA	NA	TRBV27	CASSPGRTYEQFF	TGTGCCAGCAGCCCTGGCCGAACCTATGAGCAGTTCTTC
TRBJ2-3	NA	TRBD1	TRBV27	CASSPIGTGVTDTQYF	TGTGCCAGCAGTCCAATAGGGACAGGGGTCACAGATACGCAGTATTTT
TRBJ2-2	NA	TRBD2	TRBV9	CASNPLGGSGTGELFF	TGTGCCAGCAACCCCCTGGGCGGGAGTGGCACCGGGGAGCTGTTTTTT
TRBJ2-1	NA	NA	TRBV23-1	CASSRDSQHNEQFF	TGCGCCAGCAGTCGGGACTCCCAACACAATGAGCAGTTCTTC
TRBJ2-5	NA	NA	TRBV11-2	CASSFPTPGPRYQETQYF	TGTGCCAGCAGCTTCCCGACCCCGGGACCGAGATACCAAGAGACCCAGTACTTC
TRBJ2-5	NA	NA	TRBV7-9	CASSLEVGRRETQYF	TGTGCCAGCAGCTTAGAAGTTGGCAGGAGAGAGACCCAGTACTTC
TRBJ1-5	few	NA	TRBV28	CASRDGNQPQHF	TGTGCCAGCAGGGACGGCAATCAGCCCCAGCATTTT
TRBJ1-1	NA	NA	TRBV19	CASSIEGMNTEAFF	TGTGCCAGTAGTATAGAGGGTATGAACACTGAAGCTTTCTTT
TRBJ2-1	NA	NA	TRBV30	CAWIWPEGNEQFF	TGTGCCTGGATATGGCCCGAAGGCAATGAGCAGTTCTTC
TRBJ1-1	NA	TRBD1	TRBV2	CASSVTGAGTEAFF	TGTGCCAGCAGTGTGACAGGGGCGGGCACTGAAGCTTTCTTT
TRBJ1-4	NA	NA	TRBV5-6	CASSLFLLGEGNEKLFF	TGTGCCAGCAGCTTGTTCCTTCTAGGGGAGGGGAATGAAAAACTGTTTTTT
TRBJ2-3	NA	TRBD2	TRBV9	CASSPGGTSGSGSDTQYF	TGTGCCAGCAGCCCAGGCGGGACTAGCGGGAGCGGATCAGATACGCAGTATTTT
TRBJ2-7	NA	NA	TRBV4-1	CASSQDEGSQYEQYF	TGCGCCAGCAGCCAAGATGAAGGCAGCCAGTACGAGCAGTACTTC
TRBJ2-7	once	TRBD2	TRBV13	CASSIRDYPYEQYF	TGTGCCAGCAGCATTCGGGACTACCCCTACGAGCAGTACTTC
TRBJ2-3	NA	NA	TRBV6-5	CASSYSIRHTDTQYF	TGTGCCAGCAGTTACAGTATCCGGCACACAGATACGCAGTATTTT
TRBJ2-6	NA	NA	TRBV30	CAYRETGANVLTF	TGTGCCTATAGGGAGACTGGGGCCAACGTCCTGACTTTC
TRBJ2-7	NA	NA	TRBV7-9	CASSLWGNEQYF	TGTGCCAGCAGCCTCTGGGGGAACGAGCAGTACTTC
TRBJ2-2	NA	TRBD2	TRBV7-6	CASSLAGGRTGELFF	TGTGCCAGCAGCTTAGCGGGAGGGCGAACCGGGGAGCTGTTTTTT
TRBJ1-1	NA	TRBD1	TRBV7-2	CASSLGAWTGSFF	TGTGCCAGCAGCTTAGGGGCCTGGACAGGGTCTTTCTTT
TRBJ2-7	NA	TRBD1	TRBV4-1	CASSHLRDSQNEQYF	TGCGCCAGCAGCCACCTCCGGGACAGCCAAAACGAGCAGTACTTC
TRBJ2-2	NA	NA	TRBV2	CASSDSFPGELFF	TGTGCCAGCAGTGACAGTTTTCCCGGGGAGCTGTTTTTT
TRBJ1-2	once	NA	TRBV28	CASSLQGSYYGYTF	TGTGCCAGCAGCTTACAGGGTTCCTACTATGGCTACACCTTC
TRBJ2-7	NA	TRBD1	TRBV19	CASSTLDRGYEQYF	TGTGCCAGTAGTACCCTGGACAGGGGCTACGAGCAGTACTTC
TRBJ2-3	NA	NA	TRBV6-1	CASSVVGADTQYF	TGTGCCAGCAGTGTGGTAGGGGCAGATACGCAGTATTTT
TRBJ1-5	NA	TRBD1	TRBV2	CASHRGNQDQPQHF	TGTGCCAGCCACAGGGGAAACCAGGATCAGCCCCAGCATTTT
TRBJ1-2	NA	NA	TRBV27	CASSLAPGDGYTF	TGTGCCAGCAGTTTAGCCCCCGGGGATGGCTACACCTTC
TRBJ2-2	NA	TRBD2	TRBV4-3	CASSPRLGLAGITGELFF	TGCGCCAGCAGCCCACGACTCGGGCTAGCGGGGATCACCGGGGAGCTGTTTTTT
TRBJ2-3	NA	TRBD2	TRBV7-3	CASSIAGLTDTQYF	TGTGCCAGCAGCATAGCGGGCCTCACAGATACGCAGTATTTT
TRBJ1-2	NA	NA	TRBV28	CASSEPAYGYTF	TGTGCCAGCAGCGAGCCGGCGTATGGCTACACCTTC
TRBJ2-2	NA	TRBD2	TRBV5-3	CARSATGTSGSSRDTGELFF	TGTGCCAGAAGCGCCACCGGGACTAGCGGGAGTTCACGGGACACCGGGGAGCTGTTTTTT
TRBJ1-2	NA	NA	TRBV5-6	CASSLVSEDYGYTF	TGTGCCAGCAGCTTGGTGTCGGAAGACTATGGCTACACCTTC